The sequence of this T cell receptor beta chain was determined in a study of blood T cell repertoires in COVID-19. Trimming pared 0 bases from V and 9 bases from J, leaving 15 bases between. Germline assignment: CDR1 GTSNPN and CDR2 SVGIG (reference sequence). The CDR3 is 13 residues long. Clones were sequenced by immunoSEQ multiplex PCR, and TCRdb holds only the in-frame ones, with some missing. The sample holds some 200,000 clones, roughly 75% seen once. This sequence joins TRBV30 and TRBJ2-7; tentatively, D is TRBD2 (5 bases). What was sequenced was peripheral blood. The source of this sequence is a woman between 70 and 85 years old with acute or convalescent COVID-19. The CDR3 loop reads CAWSVGTSRGQYF. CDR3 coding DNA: TGTGCCTGGAGTGTGGGAACTTCTCGGGGGCAGTACTTC.